The 10 T cell receptor beta chains in this list originate from one sample, sequenced in a study of identical twins. Via MiXCR, TCRdb re-called the 5' RACE reads, giving one row per CDR3 protein. The sample includes hundreds of thousands of distinct CDR3 sequences, roughly 7.1% of them seen just once. A further study also used this sample, focusing on yellow fever vaccine responses in identical twins.

The sample comprised PBMCs. The source of these receptors is a woman in her late teens or twenties in good health.

The rearrangement joins TRBV6-1 to TRBJ1-4; weak D call: TRBD1 (6 bases). Trimming shortened V by 6 bases and J by 4 bases, and 12 bases separated the two germline ends. The CDR3 length is 14 residues. The V gene's germline CDR1 is MNHNS and CDR2 SASEGT. The CDR3 DNA reads TGTGCCAGCAGGCTAACAGGGAGTAATGAAAAACTGTTTTTT. Translating it yields CASRLTGSNEKLFF.

The chain joins TRBV5-1 to TRBJ1-6; D gene unclear. This CDR3 is built from 18 residues. Germline values: CDR1 SGHRS, CDR2 YFSETQ. The V and J ends lost 2 bases and 9 bases respectively, with 24 bases between them. The CDR3: CASSLAPPSGNMGSPLHF. As DNA, the CDR3 is TGCGCCAGCAGCTTAGCCCCACCATCTGGCAATATGGGTTCACCCCTCCACTTT.

The chain carries TRBV20-1 and TRBJ2-7; 11 bases map to TRBD2. V lost 6 bases and J lost 7; bases outside the gene matches: 8. CDR1 is DFQATT and CDR2 is SNEGSKA in the germline V gene (reference sequence). The CDR3 length is 13 residues. CDR3 loop: CSATLAGAGEQYF. The CDR3 nucleotides read TGCAGTGCCACACTAGCGGGAGCCGGTGAGCAGTACTTC.

There are many counts of this clonotype. The V and J genes are TRBV11-2 and TRBJ1-4; D unresolved. V lost 4 bases and J 8 bases, leaving 11 bases between the germline ends. Germline V gene data show CDR1 as SGHAT and CDR2 as FQNNGV. CDR3 length: 13 residues. The CDR3 nucleotides are TGTGCCAGCAGCTCCAATACATGGGAAAAACTGTTTTTT. The encoded protein is CASSSNTWEKLFF.

This clonotype was detected only a few times. The V call is TRBV6-6, the J call TRBJ1-1; 11 bases are a match to TRBD1. The CDR3 sequence is 13 residues long. Germline V gene lookup returns CDR1 MNHNY and CDR2 SVGAGI (reference sequence). V shed 9 bases, J shed 3 bases, and the junction held 3 bases outside the gene matches. The CDR3 region is CASVGQGDTEAFF. The CDR3 nucleotides read TGTGCCAGTGTGGGACAGGGGGACACTGAAGCTTTCTTT.

The rearrangement joins TRBV24-1 to TRBJ2-5, with 9 bases aligning to TRBD2. The CDR3 has 16 amino acids. J was trimmed by 1 base and V by 2 bases; bases with no gene match: 4. Germline values: CDR1 KGHDR, CDR2 SFDVKD. CDR3 amino acids: CATSDYQRGVQETQYF. CDR3 sequence (DNA): TGTGCCACCAGTGATTACCAGCGGGGGGTCCAAGAGACCCAGTACTTC.

Concerning this clonotype: A read error may produce the germline difference seen at one junction end. This chain uses TRBV5-5 with TRBJ2-2; D not certain. Germline lookup yields CDR1 SGHKS and CDR2 YYEKEE (reference sequence). This CDR3 is built from 14 residues. The CDR3 sequence is CASSSSLNSGELFF. The CDR3 DNA reads as TGTGCCAGCAGCTCCTCATTGAACTCCGGGGAGCTGTTTTTT.

This clonotype was detected ten times or more. The rearrangement uses TRBV7-9 and TRBJ2-1; D is undetermined. Trimming removed 3 bases from V and 7 bases from J, with 10 bases in between. Germline V gives CDR1 SEHNR, CDR2 FQNEAQ (reference sequence). The CDR3 contains 13 residues. This chain's CDR3 is CASSFPSRNEQFF. As DNA, the CDR3 is TGTGCCAGCAGCTTTCCCTCTAGGAATGAGCAGTTCTTC.

This clonotype was recorded many times. The genes are TRBV27 and TRBJ2-3, with TRBD2 matching over 11 bases. Germline CDR1 reads MNHEY; CDR2 reads SMNVEV (reference sequence). V lost 3 bases, J lost 4 bases, and 6 bases stayed unmatched. The CDR3 length is 16 residues. The CDR3 here is CASSLTGTSGSDTQYF. In DNA form, the CDR3 reads TGTGCCAGCAGTTTGACCGGGACTAGCGGATCAGATACGCAGTATTTT.

This clonotype was detected a few times. The chain has TRBV27 and TRBJ2-7, with 7 bases that match TRBD2. The CDR3 extends over 15 amino acids. V shed 5 bases and J 6 bases; nucleotides not matched to a gene: 13. Germline CDR1 reads MNHEY; CDR2 reads SMNVEV (reference sequence). This CDR3 reads CASSPRGWEGFEQYF. In DNA form, the CDR3 reads TGTGCCAGCAGTCCAAGAGGTTGGGAGGGGTTCGAGCAGTACTTC.